A selection of T cell receptor beta chains follows, all from one sample in a study of tumor and adjacent non-tumor tissue in lung cancer. TCRdb ran MiXCR on the multiplex PCR reads and lists one entry per CDR3 protein. This sample carries about 76,000 distinct CDR3 sequences, around 70% of them seen once, and the ten largest clones take 10% to 15%. Sequencing was carried out using lung tumor tissue. These receptors all stem from a woman aged 70-85 years with non-small cell lung cancer. The CDR3 runs from the conserved cysteine through the conserved F or W. The D gene is left open where the match is weak. The size of a clone is reported for some rows only, either as once, few or many, or as a class for expanded clones.

clone_size	v_call	j_call	cdr3_length	d_call	cdr3_aa	cdr3_nt
many	TRBV20-1	TRBJ1-1	13	.	CSARDMADTEAFF	TGCAGTGCTAGAGATATGGCAGACACTGAAGCTTTCTTT
many	TRBV4-1	TRBJ2-3	17	TRBD2	CASSQEVASGDTDTQYF	TGCGCCAGCAGCCAAGAGGTGGCTAGCGGAGACACAGATACGCAGTATTTT
.	TRBV12-5	TRBJ2-3	16	.	CASGSYSGASTDTKYF	TGTGCTAGTGGTTCATACTCGGGGGCCAGCACAGATACGAAGTATTTT
.	TRBV6-5	TRBJ1-3	15	.	CASNAGYYSANTIYF	TGTGCCAGCAATGCAGGGTATTACTCTGCAAACACCATATATTTT
.	TRBV20-1	TRBJ2-1	18	TRBD2	CSARDLTSGRSWINEQFF	TGCAGTGCTAGAGATCTGACTAGCGGGAGGAGCTGGATTAATGAGCAGTTCTTC
.	TRBV10-1	TRBJ2-1	12	.	CPSSDLPNEQFF	TGCCCCAGCAGTGACCTACCGAATGAGCAGTTCTTC
.	TRBV6-6	TRBJ2-6	13	.	CASAPPGAKVVTF	TGTGCCAGCGCCCCCCCTGGGGCCAAAGTCGTGACTTTC
.	TRBV6-6	TRBJ1-6	14	.	CASTQRGEVSPLHF	TGTGCCAGTACCCAACGGGGGGAAGTATCACCCCTCCACTTT
.	TRBV11-2	TRBJ2-1	14	.	CAGSLGVSSGEQFF	TGTGCCGGCAGCTTAGGAGTCTCCAGCGGGGAGCAGTTCTTC
.	TRBV11-2	TRBJ2-1	15	.	CASCLLDMGDGEQFF	TGTGCCAGCTGCTTACTCGACATGGGTGATGGTGAGCAGTTCTTC
.	TRBV29-1	TRBJ1-1	14	.	CSVEMVFRNTEAFF	TGCAGCGTTGAGATGGTGTTCAGGAACACTGAAGCTTTCTTT
few	TRBV20-1	TRBJ2-3	15	TRBD2	CSARDSAGVTDTQYF	TGCAGTGCTAGAGATAGCGCGGGAGTCACAGATACGCAGTATTTT
.	TRBV11-2	TRBJ2-5	15	TRBD1	CASSLAQTGQETQYF	TGTGCCAGCAGCTTAGCTCAGACAGGGCAGGAGACCCAGTACTTC
.	TRBV6-1	TRBJ1-5	17	.	CASSGGGGISSNQSQHF	TGTGCCAGCAGTGGAGGGGGGGGAATAAGTAGCAATCAGTCCCAGCATTTT
.	TRBV19	TRBJ2-4	16	TRBD2	CGSNFYGLAVESIQYF	TGTGGCAGTAACTTTTATGGACTAGCGGTAGAAAGCATTCAGTACTTC
.	TRBV11-2	TRBJ2-7	14	.	CASSLDRGGYEQYF	TGTGCCAGCAGCTTAGACAGGGGGGGGTACGAGCAGTACTTC
.	TRBV29-1	TRBJ1-4	14	.	CGVGRGGTSEKLFF	TGCGGCGTCGGACGGGGGGGGACTAGTGAAAAACTGTTTTTT
.	TRBV12-3/TRBV12-4	TRBJ2-2	11	.	CASSLTRELIF	TGTGCCAGCAGTTTAACCAGGGAGCTGATTTTT
medium-sized	TRBV10-3	TRBJ2-6	17	.	CAISGVDKGPGANVLTF	TGTGCCATCAGTGGAGTCGATAAGGGCCCTGGGGCCAACGTCCTGACTTTC
many	TRBV20-1	TRBJ1-2	14	.	CSARVGQVLYGYTF	TGCAGTGCTAGGGTGGGCCAGGTGCTCTATGGCTACACCTTC
many	TRBV28	TRBJ2-7	17	TRBD2	CASSEVAGGLGSYEQYF	TGTGCCAGCAGTGAGGTAGCGGGAGGGCTTGGATCCTACGAGCAGTACTTC
.	TRBV20-1	TRBJ2-5	14	.	CSARRGGGQETQYF	TGCAGTGCTAGGAGGGGGGGCGGGCAAGAGACCCAGTACTTC
.	TRBV6-5	TRBJ1-1	17	.	CASSYSGPDGENIEAFF	TGTGCCAGCAGTTACTCTGGACCTGACGGGGAGAACATTGAAGCTTTCTTT
.	TRBV6-1	TRBJ2-2	13	.	CVSLSGECGELFF	TGTGTCAGCCTGTCGGGGGAATGCGGGGAGCTGTTTTTT
.	TRBV6-5	TRBJ2-1	15	.	CASSMRAGSYNEQFF	TGTGCCAGCAGCATGCGAGCGGGCTCCTACAATGAGCAGTTCTTC
.	TRBV30	TRBJ1-1	14	.	CAWTRDFLNIEAFF	TGTGCCTGGACTCGGGACTTCTTGAACATTGAAGCTTTCTTT
.	TRBV11-2	TRBJ2-3	14	.	CASSVSRNTDTQYF	TGTGCCAGCAGCGTCAGCAGAAACACAGATACTCAGTATTTT
.	TRBV5-4	TRBJ1-1	14	.	CVSSLSAPNTEAFF	TGTGTCAGCAGCTTGTCGGCCCCCAACACTGAAGCTTTCTTT
many	TRBV6-6	TRBJ1-4	16	.	CASSYGEGSSDEKLFF	TGTGCCAGCAGTTACGGGGAGGGAAGTTCAGATGAAAAACTGTTTTTT
.	TRBV4-1	TRBJ2-7	15	TRBD2	CASSQGSSGSYEQYF	TGCGCCAGCAGCCAAGGGTCTAGCGGGAGTTACGAGCAGTACTTC
.	TRBV6-1	TRBJ1-5	14	TRBD1	CGSSEAGGNQPQHF	TGTGGCAGCAGTGAAGCAGGGGGAAACCAGCCCCAGCATTTT
.	TRBV20-1	TRBJ1-1	14	.	CSASRDTITTEAFF	TGCAGTGCTAGTCGGGACACCATAACCACTGAAGCTTTCTTT
.	TRBV6-2/TRBV6-3	TRBJ2-3	16	TRBD2	CASSSRLAGDRDTQYF	TGTGCCAGCAGTTCGCGACTAGCAGGAGACCGCGATACGCAGTATTTT
.	TRBV25-1	TRBJ2-3	12	.	CTSSDFSQARYF	TGTACCAGCAGTGATTTTAGCCAGGCTCGGTATTTT
once	TRBV4-2	TRBJ2-3	14	.	CVSSYSGNTDTQYF	TGTGTCAGCAGCTATAGCGGTAACACAGATACGCAGTATTTT
.	TRBV24-1	TRBJ2-3	15	TRBD1	CATSRQGDNTDTQYF	TGTGCCACGAGTAGACAGGGGGACAACACAGATACGCAGTATTTT
medium-sized	TRBV5-1	TRBJ1-1	14	.	CASSSRTLNTEAFF	TGCGCCAGCAGCTCAAGGACATTGAACACTGAAGCTTTCTTT
.	TRBV20-1	TRBJ2-3	18	TRBD2	CSASGLAGPDFNTDTQYF	TGCAGTGCTAGCGGTCTAGCGGGACCAGACTTTAACACAGATACGCAGTATTTT
.	TRBV6-5	TRBJ1-1	15	.	CARSSRPPRGTVAFF	TGTGCCCGCAGCTCGCGGCCCCCGCGGGGGACTGTAGCTTTCTTT
few	TRBV4-1	TRBJ2-1	15	.	CANSQPSTLSNEQFF	TGCGCCAACAGCCAACCCAGTACCCTCAGCAATGAGCAGTTCTTC
.	TRBV29-1	TRBJ2-3	13	TRBD2	CIVFLAGADTQYF	TGTATCGTTTTTCTAGCGGGAGCCGATACGCAGTATTTT
.	TRBV4-2	TRBJ2-3	17	TRBD2	CASSQDGTGGSVDTQYF	TGTGCCAGCAGCCAAGATGGGACTGGCGGGAGTGTTGATACGCAGTATTTT
few	TRBV7-9	TRBJ2-5	13	.	CASSLGVWETQYF	TGTGCCAGCAGCTTAGGAGTTTGGGAGACCCAGTACTTC
.	TRBV5-4	TRBJ2-7	16	.	CASRRDSSQGSYEQYF	TGTGCCAGCCGCCGGGACTCTTCCCAAGGGTCATACGAGCAGTACTTC
.	TRBV7-9	TRBJ2-7	13	TRBD1	CTSTRGQGYEQYF	TGTACCAGCACCCGGGGACAGGGCTACGAGCAGTACTTC
.	TRBV10-2	TRBJ1-5	14	TRBD1	CASRPGTGDQPQHF	TGCGCCAGCAGGCCCGGGACAGGGGATCAGCCCCAACATTTT
.	TRBV11-3	TRBJ2-1	15	TRBD2	CSSTLASGSYNEQLF	TGTTCCAGCACATTAGCTAGCGGGAGCTACAATGAGCAGTTATTC
many	TRBV11-2	TRBJ1-5	15	.	CASSLDWGAGQPQHF	TGTGCCAGCAGCTTAGATTGGGGGGCGGGTCAGCCCCAGCATTTT
once	TRBV11-1	TRBJ2-3	17	.	CASSSDSRGAGTDTQYF	TGTGCCAGCAGCTCCGATTCGAGGGGGGCGGGCACAGATACGCAGTATTTT
many	TRBV20-1	TRBJ2-7	13	.	CSATSRLEGEQYF	TGCAGTGCCACTTCTCGACTAGAGGGAGAGCAGTACTTC
.	TRBV10-3	TRBJ2-2	20	TRBD2	CTISGGGLAGGPVLSGERFF	TGTACCATCAGCGGAGGAGGACTAGCGGGAGGGCCAGTTCTATCCGGGGAGCGGTTTTTT
.	TRBV6-5	TRBJ2-1	12	TRBD2	CACSSSGWEQFF	TGTGCCTGCTCCTCTAGCGGATGGGAACAGTTCTTC
.	TRBV30	TRBJ2-5	14	TRBD1	CAWSVGQIEETQYF	TGTGCCTGGAGTGTGGGACAGATAGAAGAGACCCAGTACTTC
.	TRBV11-3	TRBJ2-2	17	.	CVSSPHHTTSNTGELFF	TGTGTCAGCAGCCCCCATCATACGACATCGAACACCGGGGAGCTGTTTTTT
.	TRBV28	TRBJ2-5	15	.	CASSPRGSGEWTQYF	TGTGCCAGCAGTCCACGGGGGAGTGGTGAATGGACCCAGTATTTC
.	TRBV29-1	TRBJ1-2	13	.	CSVEGANIYDYTF	TGCAGCGTTGAGGGGGCGAATATCTATGACTACACCTTC
few	TRBV18	TRBJ2-3	13	.	CASSPPVTDTQYF	TGTGCCAGCTCACCACCAGTCACAGATACGCAGTATTTT
many	TRBV12-3/TRBV12-4	TRBJ2-3	16	TRBD2	CASRPETSGSLNTQYF	TGTGCCAGCAGGCCCGAGACTAGCGGGAGTTTGAATACGCAGTATTTT
.	TRBV29-1	TRBJ2-7	14	.	CCLAGSGDTYEQYF	TGCTGCCTTGCCGGGTCAGGGGATACCTACGAGCAGTACTTC